The clone carrying this T cell receptor beta chain was found many times. Its antigen is undetermined. Beta-chain TCR CDR3 regions were amplified from RNA transcripts. Investigators did first-round RT-PCR with HTBI primers, then second-round multiplex PCR. TCRdb passed the multiplex PCR reads through MiXCR, listing each CDR3 protein once. The sample gives roughly 300,000 distinct CDR3 sequences, 17% of which show up once; around an eighth is in the top ten. The data were taken from a study of Graves' ophthalmopathy and Graves' hyperthyroidism. Broader study findings: In blood appeared most of the expanded thyroid clonotypes whose frequency exceeded 0.001. The model's prediction of ophthalmopathy progression had around 70% sensitivity and approximately 77% specificity.

Among the exclusions were patients with other autoimmune diseases, uncontrolled infections, pregnancy or lactation. Isolation of PBMCs was performed using 10 ml of fresh peripheral blood. CDR1 is MNHEY, CDR2 SVGEGT, per germline. Trimming took off 7 bases at V and 3 bases at J, with 15 bases between the two ends. CDR3 length: 15 amino acids. The sequence was obtained from an adult man with Graves' ophthalmopathy. This chain links TRBV6-2 or TRBV6-3 with TRBJ2-2; a possible D gene is TRBD2 (6 bases). The sample taken for sequencing was peripheral blood. DNA of the CDR3: TGTGCCAGCAAGAGCGGGTCGTTATACACCGGGGAGCTGTTTTTT. Its translation is CASKSGSLYTGELFF.